This T cell receptor (beta chain) was observed in a study of T cell repertoires in cytomegalovirus infection. Via MiXCR, TCRdb re-called the reads, giving one row per CDR3 protein. The table includes around 140,000 distinct CDR3 sequences, approximately 5.9% detected once. In this sample, this clonotype turned up many times. Germline V lookup: CDR1 MNHNY, CDR2 SVGAGI (reference sequence). The CDR3 is 15 residues long. The trim removed 0 bases at V and 6 bases at J, leaving 3 bases unmatched. The TCR originated in a human donor in good health (CMV status not recorded). Some clones in this sample may be carry-over from other donors' samples. Input material: PBMCs. This sequence joins TRBV6-6 and TRBJ2-1, with 9 bases identical to TRBD1. CDR3 residues: CASSYSQGAFNEQFF. Written as DNA, the CDR3 is TGTGCCAGCAGTTACTCACAGGGGGCTTTCAATGAGCAGTTCTTC.